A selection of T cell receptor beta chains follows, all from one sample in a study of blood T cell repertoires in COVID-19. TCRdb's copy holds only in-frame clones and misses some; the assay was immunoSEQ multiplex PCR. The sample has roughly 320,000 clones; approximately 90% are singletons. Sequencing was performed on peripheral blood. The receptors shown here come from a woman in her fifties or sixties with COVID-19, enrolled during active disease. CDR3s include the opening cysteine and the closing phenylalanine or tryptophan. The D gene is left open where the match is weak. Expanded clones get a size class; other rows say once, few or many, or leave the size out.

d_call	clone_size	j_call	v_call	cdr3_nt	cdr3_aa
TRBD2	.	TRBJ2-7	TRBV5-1	TGCGCCAGCAGCTTGGCCACGACTAGCGGATCCTACGAGCAGTACTTC	CASSLATTSGSYEQYF
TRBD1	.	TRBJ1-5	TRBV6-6	TGTGCCAGCAGTTACTCGACAGGGAATCAGCCCCAGCATTTT	CASSYSTGNQPQHF
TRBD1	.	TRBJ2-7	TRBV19	TGTGCCAGTAGCATCCGGGACAGGGGGCCCTACGAGCAGTACTTC	CASSIRDRGPYEQYF
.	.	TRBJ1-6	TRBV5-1	TGCGCCAGCAGCTTGGCAGTGACTGCCGCTAGGTCACCCCTCCACTTT	CASSLAVTAARSPLHF
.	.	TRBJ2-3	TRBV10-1	TGCGCCAGCAGTGACCCGACAGGACGAGATACGCAGTATTTT	CASSDPTGRDTQYF
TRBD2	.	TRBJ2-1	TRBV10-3	TGTGCCATCAGTGAGGCTCGGCGGGTAGCGGGAGTCCACAATGAGCAGTTCTTC	CAISEARRVAGVHNEQFF
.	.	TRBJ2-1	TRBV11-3	TGTGCCAGCACAGTCGGGGACTCCATCTACAATGAGCAGTTCTTC	CASTVGDSIYNEQFF
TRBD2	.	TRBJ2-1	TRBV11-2	TGTGCCAGCAGCCACAGCTCGGGAGGGTACAATGAGCAGTTCTTC	CASSHSSGGYNEQFF
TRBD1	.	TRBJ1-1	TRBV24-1	TGTGCCACCAGTGATCTCGGACAGGTGAACACTGAAGCTTTCTTT	CATSDLGQVNTEAFF
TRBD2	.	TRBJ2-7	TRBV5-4	TGTGCCAGCAGCTCCTCTAGCGGGCGCTCCTACGAGCAGTACTTC	CASSSSSGRSYEQYF
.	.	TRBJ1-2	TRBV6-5	TGTGCCAGCAGACCGGGACACAACTATGGCTACACCTTC	CASRPGHNYGYTF
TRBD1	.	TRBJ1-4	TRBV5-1	TGCGCCAGCAGCTTCGGACAGGGTTCGGAAAAACTGTTTTTT	CASSFGQGSEKLFF
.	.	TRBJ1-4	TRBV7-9	TGTGCCAGCAGCCCAGACCCGGGTGGGAGAGAAAAACTGTTTTTT	CASSPDPGGREKLFF
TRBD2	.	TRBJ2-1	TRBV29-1	TGCAGCGTCAAAGCGGGAAACTCCTACAATGAGCAGTTCTTC	CSVKAGNSYNEQFF
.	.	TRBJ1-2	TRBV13	TGTGCCAGCAGCCCCCGTAGTATGAGGGCCCAGTATGGCTACACCTTC	CASSPRSMRAQYGYTF
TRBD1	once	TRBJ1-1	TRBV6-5	TGTGCCAGCAGTTACGGTGACAGGGGTACCACTGAAGCTTTCTTT	CASSYGDRGTTEAFF
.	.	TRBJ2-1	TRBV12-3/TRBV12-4	TGTGCCAGCAGTTTTGGGGGGTATGAGCAGTTCTTC	CASSFGGYEQFF
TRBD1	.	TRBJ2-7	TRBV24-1	TGTGCCACCAGTGATCTACAGGGGGAGCAGTACTTC	CATSDLQGEQYF
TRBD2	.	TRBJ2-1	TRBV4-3	TGCGCCAGCAGTCCCGGGACTAGTAACAATGAGCAGTTCTTC	CASSPGTSNNEQFF
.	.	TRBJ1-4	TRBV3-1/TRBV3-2	TGTGCCAGCAGCCAAGATGAGAGAGGAGTGGGTGAAAAACTGTTTTTT	CASSQDERGVGEKLFF
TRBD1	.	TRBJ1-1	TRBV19	TGTGCCAGTACCTCGACAGGGTTAAACACTGAAGCTTTCTTT	CASTSTGLNTEAFF
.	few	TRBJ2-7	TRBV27	TGTGCCAGCAGTCCCTCCGCGTCCTACGAGCAGTACTTC	CASSPSASYEQYF
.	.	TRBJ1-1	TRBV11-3	TGTGCCAGCACCATCACACGAATGAACACTGAAGCTTTCTTT	CASTITRMNTEAFF
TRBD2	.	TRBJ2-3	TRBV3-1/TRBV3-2	TGTGCCAGCAGCCAAGGGGTCAGCGGGAGAGTGGATACGCAGTATTTT	CASSQGVSGRVDTQYF
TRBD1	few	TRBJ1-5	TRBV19	TGTGCCAGTAGTATAGATCGGGACAGAGCTGGCAATCAGCCCCAGCATTTT	CASSIDRDRAGNQPQHF
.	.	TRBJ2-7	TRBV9	TGTGCCAGCAGCGTAGGGGACTCAAGCTCCTACGAGCAGTACTTC	CASSVGDSSSYEQYF
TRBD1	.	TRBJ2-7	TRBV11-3	TGTGCCAGCAGTTACCCGGACAGGGGGCTTGAGCAGTACTTC	CASSYPDRGLEQYF
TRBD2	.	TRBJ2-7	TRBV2	TGTGCCAGCACCAGGACTAGCGTCTACGAGCAGTACTTC	CASTRTSVYEQYF
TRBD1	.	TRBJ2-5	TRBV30	TGTGCCTGGAGTCCAGGGACAGGGGGTTTGGAGACCCAGTACTTC	CAWSPGTGGLETQYF
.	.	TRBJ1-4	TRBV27	TGTGCCAGCAGTCCCCGTGGGGAGACTAATGAAAAACTGTTTTTT	CASSPRGETNEKLFF
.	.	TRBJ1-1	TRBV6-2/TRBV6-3	TGTGCCAGCAGTGCGGGGGGGCTGGTAGCTTTCTTT	CASSAGGLVAFF
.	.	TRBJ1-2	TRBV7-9	TGTGCCAGCAGCTTAGCGGACTCGCTCTATGGCTACACCTTC	CASSLADSLYGYTF
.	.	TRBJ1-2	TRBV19	TGTGCCAGTGGGACGGGGGACTACACCTTC	CASGTGDYTF
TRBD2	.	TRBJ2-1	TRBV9	TGTGCCAGCAGCGAAGGACTAGCGGTAGGTGAGCAGTTCTTC	CASSEGLAVGEQFF
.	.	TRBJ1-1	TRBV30	TGTGCCTGGGACGGTTGGGCCCCTGAAGCTTTCTTT	CAWDGWAPEAFF
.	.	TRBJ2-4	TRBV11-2	TGTGCCAGCAGCTTCAACTCCGACATTCAGTACTTC	CASSFNSDIQYF
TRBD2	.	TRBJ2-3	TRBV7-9	TGTGCCAGCAGCGCGTGGGCTAGCGGGAAGCGGAATACGCAGTATTTT	CASSAWASGKRNTQYF
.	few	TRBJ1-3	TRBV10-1	TGCGCCAGCAGTCCCTACAGGGTGTGTGGAAACACCATATATTTT	CASSPYRVCGNTIYF
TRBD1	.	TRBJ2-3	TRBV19	TGTGCCAGTAGAAGACAGGGAGGCACAGATACGCAGTATTTT	CASRRQGGTDTQYF
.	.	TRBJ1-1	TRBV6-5	TGTGCCAGCAGTTACGGAGGGGAGGCCACTGAAGCTTTCTTT	CASSYGGEATEAFF